The 10 T cell receptor beta chains below come from one sample, sequenced in a study of cytomegalovirus exposure and HLA in healthy donors. Use of 60 Vbeta and 13 Jbeta primers characterized the PCR. Using immunoSEQ multiplex PCR, the repertoire was profiled, and TCRdb retains in-frame clones only, with some absent. Among 150,000 to 200,000 clones, less than 80% were seen once, and the ten largest hold over 2.5%. Sequencing was performed on PBMCs. The receptors were sampled from a man between 35 and 55 years old in good health and CMV-seronegative.

The V gene is TRBV19, the J gene TRBJ2-6; no clear D gene. CDR1 is LNHDA and CDR2 is SQIVND in the germline V gene (reference sequence). The CDR3 is 16 amino acids. V lost 0 bases, J lost 6 bases, and 12 bases lay in between. The CDR3 sequence: CASSIDPTKKANVLTF. In nucleotides, the CDR3 is TGTGCCAGTAGTATAGATCCGACAAAAAAGGCCAACGTCCTGACTTTC.

This clone was detected a few times. CDR3 region: CASSASGTVNTEAFF. CDR3 sequence (DNA): TGTGCCAGCAGCGCCTCCGGGACAGTGAACACTGAAGCTTTCTTT. V is TRBV11-3 and J is TRBJ1-1; 7 bases match TRBD1. The CDR3 loop spans 15 amino acids. J lost 0 bases, V lost 5 bases, and 6 bases had no gene match. Germline V gene sequence: CDR1 SGHNT, CDR2 YENEEA.

This rearrangement joins TRBV30 to TRBJ1-1; D possibly corresponds to TRBD1 (5 bases). Germline-derived CDR1 and CDR2 are GTSNPN and SVGIG (reference sequence). The CDR3 runs 12 residues. The V and J ends lost 4 bases and 3 bases respectively, with 9 bases between them. This CDR3 is CAWTGLYTEAFF. The CDR3 DNA reads as TGTGCCTGGACAGGGCTCTACACTGAAGCTTTCTTT.

The CDR3 DNA reads TGTGCCATCAGTGTGAATCCGGGACTGACAGCCAAAAACATTCAGTACTTC. As protein: CAISVNPGLTAKNIQYF. This chain joins TRBV10-3 and TRBJ2-4, with a possible D match to TRBD2 (6 bases). Germline V gene sequence: CDR1 ENHRY, CDR2 SYGVKD. The CDR3 length is 17 residues. The ends were cut back, 4 bases at V and 0 bases at J, with 16 bases in the middle.

The genes are TRBV19 and TRBJ1-2; perhaps TRBD1 as D (5 bases). The CDR3 contains 14 residues. Between the trimmed V and J ends, which lost 4 bases and 6 bases, there was a span of 15 bases. CDR1 LNHDA and CDR2 SQIVND come from the germline V gene (reference sequence). The CDR3 DNA sequence: TGTGCCAGTAGTACTACAGGAGCCAAGAATGGCTACACCTTC. Protein sequence: CASSTTGAKNGYTF.

The gene calls are TRBV5-1 and TRBJ2-7; a weak D match, TRBD2 (6 bases). Germline CDR1 reads SGHRS; CDR2 reads YFSETQ. V lost 0 bases and J 6 bases, leaving 10 bases between the germline ends. The CDR3 consists of 13 residues. CDR3: CASSLAGTREQYF. In DNA form, the CDR3 reads TGCGCCAGCAGCTTGGCAGGGACTCGCGAGCAGTACTTC.

V is TRBV4-1 and J is TRBJ2-1; 9 positions agree with TRBD2. J gave up 10 bases and V 1 base, and 8 bases lay outside the gene matches. The CDR3 is 15 residues long. Germline lookup yields CDR1 MGHRA and CDR2 YSYEKL. The CDR3 sequence: CASSQGAGGSGEQFF. The CDR3 bases are TGCGCCAGCAGCCAAGGGGCGGGAGGGTCCGGGGAGCAGTTCTTC.

This clone was detected a few times. The genes are TRBV6-5 and TRBJ1-2, with a possible D match to TRBD1 (5 bases). Trimming took 5 bases from V and 0 from J, leaving 13 bases between them. Germline values: CDR1 MNHEY, CDR2 SVGAGI. This CDR3 comprises 15 residues. This chain's CDR3 is CASSAYSGPNYGYTF. CDR3 sequence (DNA): TGTGCCAGCAGTGCCTACTCAGGGCCTAACTATGGCTACACCTTC.

This rearrangement joins TRBV5-5 to TRBJ2-7; D might be TRBD1 (6 bases). Germline CDR1 SGHKS, CDR2 YYEKEE (reference sequence). V was pared by 3 bases and J by 1 base, with 17 bases between. This CDR3 comprises 16 residues. Written as DNA, the CDR3 is TGTGCCAGCAGCTCACCCTGGGGCAGGGGATCCTACGAGCAGTACTTC. Encoded protein: CASSSPWGRGSYEQYF.

The chain combines TRBV5-1 with TRBJ1-4; TRBD1 matches at 8 bases. The CDR3 is 13 amino acids. After removal of 9 bases from V and 4 bases from J, the junction contained 5 bases not matched to a gene. Germline V gene data show CDR1 as SGHRS and CDR2 as YFSETQ. CDR3 loop: CATRGQGNEKLFF. Here the CDR3 DNA reads TGCGCCACCAGGGGGCAGGGTAATGAAAAACTGTTTTTT.